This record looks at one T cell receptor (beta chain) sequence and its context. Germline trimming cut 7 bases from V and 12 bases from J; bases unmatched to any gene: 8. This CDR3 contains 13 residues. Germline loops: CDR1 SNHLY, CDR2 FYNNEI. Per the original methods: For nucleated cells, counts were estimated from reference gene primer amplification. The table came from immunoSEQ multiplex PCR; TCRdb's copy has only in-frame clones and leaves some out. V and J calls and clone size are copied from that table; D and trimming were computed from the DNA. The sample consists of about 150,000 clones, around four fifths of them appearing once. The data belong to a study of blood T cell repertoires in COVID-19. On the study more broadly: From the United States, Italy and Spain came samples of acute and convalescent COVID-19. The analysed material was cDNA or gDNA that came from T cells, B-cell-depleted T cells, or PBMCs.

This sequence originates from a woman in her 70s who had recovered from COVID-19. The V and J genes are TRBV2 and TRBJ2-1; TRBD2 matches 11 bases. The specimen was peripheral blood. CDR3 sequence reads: CASNGLAGVGQFF. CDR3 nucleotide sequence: TGTGCCAGCAACGGACTAGCGGGTGTTGGGCAGTTCTTC.